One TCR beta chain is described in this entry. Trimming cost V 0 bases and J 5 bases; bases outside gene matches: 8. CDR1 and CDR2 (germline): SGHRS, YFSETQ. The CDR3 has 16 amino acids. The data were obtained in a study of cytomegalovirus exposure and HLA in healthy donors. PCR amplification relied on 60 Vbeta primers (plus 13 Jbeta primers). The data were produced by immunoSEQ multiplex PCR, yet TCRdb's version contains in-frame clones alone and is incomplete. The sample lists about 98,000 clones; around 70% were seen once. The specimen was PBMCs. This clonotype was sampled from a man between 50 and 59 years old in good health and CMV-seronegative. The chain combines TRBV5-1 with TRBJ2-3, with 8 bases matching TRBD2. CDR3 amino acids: CASSLGSGSGRDTQYF. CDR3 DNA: TGCGCCAGCAGCTTGGGAAGCGGGAGCGGTCGAGATACGCAGTATTTT.